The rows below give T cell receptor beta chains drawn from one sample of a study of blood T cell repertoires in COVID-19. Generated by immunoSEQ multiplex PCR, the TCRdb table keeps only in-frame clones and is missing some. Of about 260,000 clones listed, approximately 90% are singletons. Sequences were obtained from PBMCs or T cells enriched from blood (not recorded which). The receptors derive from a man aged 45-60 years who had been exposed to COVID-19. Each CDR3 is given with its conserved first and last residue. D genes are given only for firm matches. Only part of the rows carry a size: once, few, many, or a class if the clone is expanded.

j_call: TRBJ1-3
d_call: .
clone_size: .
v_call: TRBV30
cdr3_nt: TGTGCCTGGAGTAGAGTGGTCGGAAACACCATATATTTT
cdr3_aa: CAWSRVVGNTIYF

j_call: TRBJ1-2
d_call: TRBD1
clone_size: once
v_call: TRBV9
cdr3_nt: TGTGCCAGCAGCGCGGCCGGTGCAGGGGGCTACTATGGCTACACCTTC
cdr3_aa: CASSAAGAGGYYGYTF

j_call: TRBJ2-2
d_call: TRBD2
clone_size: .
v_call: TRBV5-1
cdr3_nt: TGCGCCAGCAGCTTGGAGGTGACTAGCTTTTTGGGGGAGCTGTTTTTT
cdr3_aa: CASSLEVTSFLGELFF

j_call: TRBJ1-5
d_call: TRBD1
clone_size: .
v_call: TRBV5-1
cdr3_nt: TGCGCCAGCAGCTTGATACCGGGACAGGGACAGCCCCAGCATTTT
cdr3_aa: CASSLIPGQGQPQHF

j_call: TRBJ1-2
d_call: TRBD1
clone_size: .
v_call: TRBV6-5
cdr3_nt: TGTGCCAGCAGTCCCGTTCGGACAGGGGGCTATGGCTACACCTTC
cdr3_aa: CASSPVRTGGYGYTF

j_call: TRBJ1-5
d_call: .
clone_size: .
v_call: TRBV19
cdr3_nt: TGTGCCAGTAGTCGTCAGGGAAGCAATCAGCCCCAGCATTTT
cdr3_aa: CASSRQGSNQPQHF

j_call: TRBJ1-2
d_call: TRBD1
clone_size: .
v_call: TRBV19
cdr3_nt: TGTGCCAGTAGTAGGGGCACAGGGGTGTATGGCTACACCTTC
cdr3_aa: CASSRGTGVYGYTF

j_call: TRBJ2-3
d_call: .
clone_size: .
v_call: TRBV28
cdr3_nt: TGTGCCAGCTGTACAGGGACCACAGATACGCAGTATTTT
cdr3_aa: CASCTGTTDTQYF

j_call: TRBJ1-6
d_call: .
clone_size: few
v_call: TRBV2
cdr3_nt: TGTGCCAGCAAAGTCAGCGGGGATTCACCCCTCCACTTT
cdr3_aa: CASKVSGDSPLHF

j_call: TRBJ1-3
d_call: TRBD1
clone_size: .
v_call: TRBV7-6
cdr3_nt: TGTGCCAGCAGCTTAGGACAGGGCATATCCACCATATATTTT
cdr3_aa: CASSLGQGISTIYF

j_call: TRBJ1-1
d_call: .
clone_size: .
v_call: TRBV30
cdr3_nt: TGTGCCTGGTCCGGGACACCCTTCCTCTTT
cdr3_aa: CAWSGTPFLF

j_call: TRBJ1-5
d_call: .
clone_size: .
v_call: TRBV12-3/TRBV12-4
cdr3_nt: TGTGCCAGCAGCCCCCATAATCAGCCCCAGCATTTT
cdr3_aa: CASSPHNQPQHF

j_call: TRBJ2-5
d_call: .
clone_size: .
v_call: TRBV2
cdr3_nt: TGTGCCAGCAGTGGGGGACCCCGGACGGGGGAAGAGACCCAGTACTTC
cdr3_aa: CASSGGPRTGEETQYF

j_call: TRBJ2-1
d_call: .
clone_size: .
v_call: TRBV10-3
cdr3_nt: TGTGCCATCACTGGACAGTTGTACAATGAGCAGTTCTTC
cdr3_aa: CAITGQLYNEQFF

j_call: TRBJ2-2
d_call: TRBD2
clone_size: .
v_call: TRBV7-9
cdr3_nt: TGTGCCAGCCTACTAGCGGGGGGAACCGGGGAGCTGTTTTTT
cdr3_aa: CASLLAGGTGELFF

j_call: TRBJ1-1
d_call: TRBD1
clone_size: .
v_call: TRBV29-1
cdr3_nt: TGCAGCGGACAGGGGATGAACACTGAAGCTTTCTTT
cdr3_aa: CSGQGMNTEAFF

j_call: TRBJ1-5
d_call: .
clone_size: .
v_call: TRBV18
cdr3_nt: TGTGCCAGCTCACCGACTCCCACTCACGACCAGCCCCAGCATTTT
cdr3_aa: CASSPTPTHDQPQHF

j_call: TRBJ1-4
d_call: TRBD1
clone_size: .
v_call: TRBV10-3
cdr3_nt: TGTGCCATCAGTGAGTCATGGGGGACAGGGGTTGAAAAACTGTTTTTT
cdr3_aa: CAISESWGTGVEKLFF

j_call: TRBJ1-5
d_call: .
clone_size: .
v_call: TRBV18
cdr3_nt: TGTGCCAGCTCGCCACGGGGAGACTATCAGCCCCAGCATTTT
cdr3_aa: CASSPRGDYQPQHF

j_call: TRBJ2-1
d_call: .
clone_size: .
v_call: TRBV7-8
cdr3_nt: TGTGCCAGCAGCTTAGACTCGTACAATGAGCAGTTCTTC
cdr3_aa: CASSLDSYNEQFF

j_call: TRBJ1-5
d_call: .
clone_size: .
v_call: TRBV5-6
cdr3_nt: TGTGCCAGCAGCTTGGTCGGTGATCAGCCCCAGCATTTT
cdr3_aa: CASSLVGDQPQHF

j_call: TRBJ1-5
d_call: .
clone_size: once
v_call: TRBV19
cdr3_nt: TGTGCCAGTAGATATAGCAATCAGCCCCAGCATTTT
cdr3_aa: CASRYSNQPQHF

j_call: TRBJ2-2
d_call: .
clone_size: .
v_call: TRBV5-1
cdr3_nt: TGCGCCAGCAGCTTAGGCGGCGGGGAGCTGTTTTTT
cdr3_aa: CASSLGGGELFF

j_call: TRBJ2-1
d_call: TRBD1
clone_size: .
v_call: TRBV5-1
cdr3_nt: TGCGCCAGCAGCTCGGGACAGGTTTACAATGAGCAGTTCTTC
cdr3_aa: CASSSGQVYNEQFF

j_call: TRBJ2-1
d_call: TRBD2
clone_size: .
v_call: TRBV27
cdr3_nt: TGTGCCAGCAGTCCTGTAGCGGGGGGACTAACCGTCTCCTACAATGAGCAGTTCTTC
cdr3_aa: CASSPVAGGLTVSYNEQFF

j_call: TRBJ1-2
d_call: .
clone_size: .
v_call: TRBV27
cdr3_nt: TGTGCCAGCAGTCTAGTGGGGGGTGGCAACTATGGCTACACCTTC
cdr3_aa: CASSLVGGGNYGYTF

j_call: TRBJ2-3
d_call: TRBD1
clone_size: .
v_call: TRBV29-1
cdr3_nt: TGCAGCGTTTCGACAGGGAGCACAGATACGCAGTATTTT
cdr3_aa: CSVSTGSTDTQYF

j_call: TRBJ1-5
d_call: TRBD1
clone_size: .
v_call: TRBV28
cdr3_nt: TGTGCCAGCAGTTCGCGTCAGGGGGCGCCAGTTCAGCCCCAGCATTTT
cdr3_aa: CASSSRQGAPVQPQHF

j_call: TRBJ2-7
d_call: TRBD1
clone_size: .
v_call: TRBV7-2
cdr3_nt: TGTGCCAGCAGCTTGGCGACAGGGGCGATCAACGAGCAGTACTTC
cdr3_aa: CASSLATGAINEQYF

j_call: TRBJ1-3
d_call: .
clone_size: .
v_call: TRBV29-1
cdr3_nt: TGCAGCTGCGGGTGGGGAAACACCATATATTTT
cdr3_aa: CSCGWGNTIYF

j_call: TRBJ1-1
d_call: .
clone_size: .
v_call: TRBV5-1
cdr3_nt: TGCGCCAGTACCCCTGGTCGGGGGAACACTGAAGCTTTCTTT
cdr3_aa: CASTPGRGNTEAFF

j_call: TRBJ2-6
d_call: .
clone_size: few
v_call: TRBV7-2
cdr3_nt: TGTGCCAGCAGCTTGAGCTCTGGGGCCAACGTCCTGACTTTC
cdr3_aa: CASSLSSGANVLTF

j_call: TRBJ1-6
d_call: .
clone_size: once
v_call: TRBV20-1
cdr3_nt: TGCAGTGCTAGGGCCAATTCACCCCTCCACTTT
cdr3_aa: CSARANSPLHF

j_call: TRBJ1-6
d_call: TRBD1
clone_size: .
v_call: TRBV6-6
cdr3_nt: TGTGCCAGCAGCCGAGGGGGCGAGAATTCACCCCTCCACTTT
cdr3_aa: CASSRGGENSPLHF

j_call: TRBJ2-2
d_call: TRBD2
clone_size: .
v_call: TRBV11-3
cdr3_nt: TGTGCCAGCAGAGCGGGGCGGAACACCGGGGAGCTGTTTTTT
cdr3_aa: CASRAGRNTGELFF

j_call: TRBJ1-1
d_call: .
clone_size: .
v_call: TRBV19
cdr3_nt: TGTGCCAGTGCGGGCAGCTATACAGGGCCGGTGGCTGAAGCTTTCTTT
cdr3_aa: CASAGSYTGPVAEAFF

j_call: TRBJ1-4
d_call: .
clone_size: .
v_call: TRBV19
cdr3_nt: TGTGCCAGTAGCCGTGACACAACAACTAATGAAAAACTGTTTTTT
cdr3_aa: CASSRDTTTNEKLFF

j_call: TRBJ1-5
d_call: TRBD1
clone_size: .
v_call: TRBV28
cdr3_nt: TGTGCCAGCAGTTTAGGGGACAGGGGGATTGTTCAGCCCCAGCATTTT
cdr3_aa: CASSLGDRGIVQPQHF

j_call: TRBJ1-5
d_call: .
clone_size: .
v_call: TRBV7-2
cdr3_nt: TGTGCCAGCAGCCGTGCCCGCGGTAGCAATCAGCCCCAGCATTTT
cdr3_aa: CASSRARGSNQPQHF

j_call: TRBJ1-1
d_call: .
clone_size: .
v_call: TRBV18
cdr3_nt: TGTGCCAGCTCACCTCTGACAAGCGGGAAAGCTTTCTTT
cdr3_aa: CASSPLTSGKAFF

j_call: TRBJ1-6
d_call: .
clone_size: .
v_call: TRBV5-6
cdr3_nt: TGTGCCAGCAGCTCACGGACAGCTAATTCACCCCTCCACTTT
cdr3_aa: CASSSRTANSPLHF

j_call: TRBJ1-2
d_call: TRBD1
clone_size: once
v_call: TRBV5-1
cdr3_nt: TGCGCCAGCAGCTTGGGACAGGGGGCGTTTTATGGCTACACCTTC
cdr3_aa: CASSLGQGAFYGYTF

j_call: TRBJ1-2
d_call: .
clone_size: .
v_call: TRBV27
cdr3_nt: TGTGCCAGCAGTTTAGAGGGATATGGCTACACCTTC
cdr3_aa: CASSLEGYGYTF

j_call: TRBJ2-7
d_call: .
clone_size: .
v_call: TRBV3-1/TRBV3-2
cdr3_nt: TGTGCCAGCAGCCAAGATACTTACGAGCAGTACTTC
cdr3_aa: CASSQDTYEQYF

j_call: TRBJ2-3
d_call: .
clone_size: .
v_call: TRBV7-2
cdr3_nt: TGTGCCAGCAGCTTGACGGGGACAGATACGCAGTATTTT
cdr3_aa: CASSLTGTDTQYF

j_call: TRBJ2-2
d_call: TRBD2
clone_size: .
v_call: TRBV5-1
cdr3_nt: TGCGCCAGCAGCTTAGCGGGGGGGCCGGTCACCGGGGAGCTGTTTTTT
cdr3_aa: CASSLAGGPVTGELFF

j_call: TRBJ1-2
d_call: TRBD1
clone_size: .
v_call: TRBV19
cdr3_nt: TGTGCCACCCGCTTACAGGGGGCAAGGGCTAACTATGGCTACACCTTC
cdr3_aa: CATRLQGARANYGYTF

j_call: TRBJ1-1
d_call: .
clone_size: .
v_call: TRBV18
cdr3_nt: TGTGCCAGCTCACCACCAACTGAAACTATGAACACTGAAGCTTTCTTT
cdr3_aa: CASSPPTETMNTEAFF

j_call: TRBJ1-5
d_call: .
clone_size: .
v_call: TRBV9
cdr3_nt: TGTGCCAGCGGTAGGGGCGGTCAGCCCCAGCATTTT
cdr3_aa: CASGRGGQPQHF

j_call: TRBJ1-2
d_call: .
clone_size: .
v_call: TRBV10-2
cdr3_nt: TGCGCCAGCAGTGAGTATGCGGCGTACTTGGCTAACTATGGCTACACCTTC
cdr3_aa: CASSEYAAYLANYGYTF

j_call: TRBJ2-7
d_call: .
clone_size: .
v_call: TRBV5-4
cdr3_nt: TGTGCCAGCAGCGCAGGAAGTCCCTACGAGCAGTACTTC
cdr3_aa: CASSAGSPYEQYF

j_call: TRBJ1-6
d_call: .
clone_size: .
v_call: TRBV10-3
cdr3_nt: TGTGCCAGCGGGGAGGGTTTCTATAATTCACCCCTCCACTTT
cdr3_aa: CASGEGFYNSPLHF

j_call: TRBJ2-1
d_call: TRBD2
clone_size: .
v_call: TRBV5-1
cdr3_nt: TGCGCCAGCAGCAAACCCTTACTAGCGGGGCACAATGAGCAGTTCTTC
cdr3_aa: CASSKPLLAGHNEQFF

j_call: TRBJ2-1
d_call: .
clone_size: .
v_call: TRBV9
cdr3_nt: TGTGCCAGCAGCGCCCCGCAGGGGCATGAGCAGTTCTTC
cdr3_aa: CASSAPQGHEQFF

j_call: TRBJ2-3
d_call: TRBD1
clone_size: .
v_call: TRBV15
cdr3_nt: TGTGCCACCAGCAGAAGGCCGGGACAGGGTTTGACAGATACGCAGTATTTT
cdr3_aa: CATSRRPGQGLTDTQYF

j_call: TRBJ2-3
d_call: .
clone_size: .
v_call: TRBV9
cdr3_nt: TGTGCCAGCAGCGTTCTGGCAGATAGCACAGATACGCAGTATTTT
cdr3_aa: CASSVLADSTDTQYF

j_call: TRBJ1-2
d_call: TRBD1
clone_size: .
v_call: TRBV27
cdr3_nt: TGTGCCAGCAGTGTATTCGGGGGACAGGGGTCTAACTATGGCTACACCTTC
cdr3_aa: CASSVFGGQGSNYGYTF

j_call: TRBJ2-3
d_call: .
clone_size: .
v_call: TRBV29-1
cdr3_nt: TGCAGCGTTGATACTGGGGCTAGGGATACGCAGTATTTT
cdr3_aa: CSVDTGARDTQYF